The clone carrying this T cell receptor (beta chain) was detected a few times. Germline CDR1 reads MNHEY; CDR2 reads SMNVEV (reference sequence). The V end was cut by 2 bases, the J end by 10 bases, with 15 bases between. There are 14 residues in the CDR3. Clones were read by immunoSEQ multiplex PCR, and TCRdb kept only the in-frame ones, dropping some. The table has 90,000 to 150,000 clones, 65% to 80% seen once; the top ten hold approximately 5.6%. This sample was included in a study of blood T cell repertoires in COVID-19. Study information: The analysed material was cDNA or gDNA that came from T cells, B-cell-depleted T cells, or PBMCs.

What was sequenced was peripheral blood. This TCR derives from a man in his 70s with acute or convalescent COVID-19. The chain couples TRBV27 to TRBJ2-1, with D unresolved. The CDR3 reads CASSLTVVAEEQFF. The CDR3 coding sequence is TGTGCCAGCAGTTTAACGGTGGTAGCAGAGGAGCAGTTCTTC.